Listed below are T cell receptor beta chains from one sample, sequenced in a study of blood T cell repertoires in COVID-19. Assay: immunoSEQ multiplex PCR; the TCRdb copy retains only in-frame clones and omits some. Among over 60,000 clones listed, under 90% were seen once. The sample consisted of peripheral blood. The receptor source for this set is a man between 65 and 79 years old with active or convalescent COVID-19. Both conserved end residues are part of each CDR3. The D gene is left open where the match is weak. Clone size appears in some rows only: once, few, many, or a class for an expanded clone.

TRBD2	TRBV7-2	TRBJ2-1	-	TGTGCCAGCAGCTTAGCTGGGACTAGCGCCTACAATGAGCAGTTCTTC	CASSLAGTSAYNEQFF
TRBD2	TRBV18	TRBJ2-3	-	TGTGCCAGCTCACCACGGGGCTCTCGAGCGGGAGTTTCATGGGATACGCAGTATTTT	CASSPRGSRAGVSWDTQYF
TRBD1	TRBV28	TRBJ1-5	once	TGTGCCAGTCGACGGGGCGGGACAGAACTTTATCAGCCCCAGCATTTT	CASRRGGTELYQPQHF
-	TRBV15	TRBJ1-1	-	TGTGCCACCAGCAGACCTACAGCCCCTGAAGCTTTCTTT	CATSRPTAPEAFF
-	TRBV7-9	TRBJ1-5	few	TGTGCCAGCAGCTTAGGCAGCGGACCCAATCAGCCCCAGCATTTT	CASSLGSGPNQPQHF
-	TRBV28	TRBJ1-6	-	TGTGCCACCCATCAGGGGAGTGATAATTCACCCCTCCACTTT	CATHQGSDNSPLHF
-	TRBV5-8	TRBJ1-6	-	TGTGCCAGCAGCTTGCGTCAGATGTATAATTCACCCCTCCACTTT	CASSLRQMYNSPLHF
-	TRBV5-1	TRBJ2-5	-	TGCGCCAGCAGCTACACAGGGCCCGAGACCCAGTACTTC	CASSYTGPETQYF
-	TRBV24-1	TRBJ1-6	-	TGTGCCACCAGTGATCATCGGGCAGGGGAGAATTCACCCCTCCACTTT	CATSDHRAGENSPLHF
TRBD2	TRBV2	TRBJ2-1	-	TGTGCCAGCAGTGAAAACATCGCGGGGGGGAATGAGCAGTTCTTC	CASSENIAGGNEQFF
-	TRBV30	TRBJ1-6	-	TGTGCCTGGAGTGGAGCCTACTCCTATAATTCACCCCTCCACTTT	CAWSGAYSYNSPLHF
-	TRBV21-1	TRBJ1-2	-	TGTGCCAGCAGCAAAAAAAGGATTGACAGGGGGCCGTGCGTCTATGGCTACACCTTC	CASSKKRIDRGPCVYGYTF
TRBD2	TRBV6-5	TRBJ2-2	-	TGTGCCACGGGACTACACTCCACCGGGGAGCTGTTTTTT	CATGLHSTGELFF
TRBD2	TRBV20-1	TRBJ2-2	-	TGCAGTGCTAGTTCCGGACTAGCGGGAGTTCACGGGGAGCTGTTTTTT	CSASSGLAGVHGELFF
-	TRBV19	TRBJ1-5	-	TGTGCCAGTAGTATAGTCGGGGTGGTGGGTCAGCCCCAGCATTTT	CASSIVGVVGQPQHF
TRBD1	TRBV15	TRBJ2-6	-	TGTGCCACCAGTACATCTACGGGACAGGGGATTTCTGGGGCCAACGTCCTGACTTTC	CATSTSTGQGISGANVLTF
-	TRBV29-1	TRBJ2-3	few	TGCAGCGCCGTCTCTAGGGGATGGGGAGATACGCAGTATTTT	CSAVSRGWGDTQYF
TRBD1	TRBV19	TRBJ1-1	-	TGTGCCAGTGGACAGGGGTTGAACACTGAAGCTTTCTTT	CASGQGLNTEAFF
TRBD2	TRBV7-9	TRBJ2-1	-	TGTGCCAGCAGCTTATTAGCGGGAGGGCCTGAGCAGTTCTTC	CASSLLAGGPEQFF
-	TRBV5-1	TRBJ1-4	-	TGCGCCAGCAGCCCCAGGCCAGGGAGGAGTACAACTAATGAAAAACTGTTTTTT	CASSPRPGRSTTNEKLFF
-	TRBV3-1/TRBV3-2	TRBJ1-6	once	TGTGCCAGCAGCCAGGGGCGCAGAAGCTCCTATAATTCACCCCTCCACTTT	CASSQGRRSSYNSPLHF
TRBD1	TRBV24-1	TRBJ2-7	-	TGTGCCACCAGTGACCGGACAGGGGGATTGAACGAGCAGTACTTC	CATSDRTGGLNEQYF
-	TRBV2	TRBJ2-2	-	TGTGCCAGCAGATGGGGGACTTTCGGGAACACCGGGGAGCTGTTTTTT	CASRWGTFGNTGELFF
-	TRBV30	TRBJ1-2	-	TGTGCCTGGCAAGGGACTCAAGGGTGGGGGATGTATGGCTACACCTTC	CAWQGTQGWGMYGYTF
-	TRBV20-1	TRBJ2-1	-	TGCAGTGCTAGCCAGGAAAATGAGCAGTTCTTC	CSASQENEQFF
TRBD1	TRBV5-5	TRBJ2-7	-	TGTGCCAGCAGCACCGAAGGACAGGGCAGGTACGAGCAGTACTTC	CASSTEGQGRYEQYF
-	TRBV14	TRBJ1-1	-	TGTGCCAGCAGCCCGGTCTCCGATGGCACTGAAGCTTTCTTT	CASSPVSDGTEAFF
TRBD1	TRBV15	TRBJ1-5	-	TGTGCCACCAGCAGTAAGACAGGGATTCGTCAGCCCCAGCATTTT	CATSSKTGIRQPQHF
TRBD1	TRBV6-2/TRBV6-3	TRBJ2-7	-	TGTGCCAGCAGTTACTCAACTAACCGACAGGGGACGAACTTC	CASSYSTNRQGTNF
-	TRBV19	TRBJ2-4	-	TGTGCCAGTAGTATAGGGATCCATCTCGGGGCCAAAAACATTCAGTACTTC	CASSIGIHLGAKNIQYF
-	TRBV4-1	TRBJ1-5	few	TGCGCCAGCAGCCAAGATGTCGGGACACCCAATCAGCCCCAGCATTTT	CASSQDVGTPNQPQHF
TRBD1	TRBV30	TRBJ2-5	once	TGTGCCTGGAGTGGGACAGGGGGTCGGACCCAGTACTTC	CAWSGTGGRTQYF
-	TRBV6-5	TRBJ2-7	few	TGTGCCAGCAGGCGTCCGGGACTGAGTACCTACGAGCAGTACTTC	CASRRPGLSTYEQYF
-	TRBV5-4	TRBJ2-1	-	TGTGCCAGCAGCTTGAGTGTAGCGGATACCTACAATGAGCAGTTCTTC	CASSLSVADTYNEQFF
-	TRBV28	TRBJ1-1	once	TGTGCCAGCAGTTTGGCTCAGGGAGGGACGAACACTGAAGCTTTCTTT	CASSLAQGGTNTEAFF
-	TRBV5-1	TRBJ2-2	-	TGCGCCAGCAGTTCCGGTAGGGGCGACACCGGGGAGCTGTTTTTT	CASSSGRGDTGELFF
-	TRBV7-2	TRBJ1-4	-	TGTGCCAGCAGCTTATACCCCGGGGAAGGGGAAAAACTGTTTTTT	CASSLYPGEGEKLFF
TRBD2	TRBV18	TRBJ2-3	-	TGTGCCAGCTCACCCCTAGCGGGAGCGGGAGATACGCAGTATTTT	CASSPLAGAGDTQYF
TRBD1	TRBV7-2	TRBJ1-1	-	TGTGCCAGCAGCACAGGACAGGGAGTGAGGAGCACTGAAGCTTTCTTT	CASSTGQGVRSTEAFF
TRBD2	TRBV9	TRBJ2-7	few	TGTGCCAGCAGTTCTAGCGGGACCTCCTACGAGCAGTACTTC	CASSSSGTSYEQYF
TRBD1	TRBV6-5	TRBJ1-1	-	TGTGCCAGCAGCAGGACAGGGGTCCCGAGAACTGAAGCTTTCTTT	CASSRTGVPRTEAFF
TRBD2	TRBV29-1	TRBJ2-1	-	TGCAGCGTTAGCCTCGGGGGGAACTACAATGAGCAGTTCTTC	CSVSLGGNYNEQFF
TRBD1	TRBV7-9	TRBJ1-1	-	TGTGCCAGCAGCCAACCTCCCGGGACAGGGTACACTGAAGCTTTCTTT	CASSQPPGTGYTEAFF
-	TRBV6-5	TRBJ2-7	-	TGTGCCAGCGGGAAAGAGGCAGGGAGGAACTACGAGCAGTACTTC	CASGKEAGRNYEQYF
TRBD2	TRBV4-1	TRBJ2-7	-	TGCGCCAGCAGCCTCAGACTAGCGGGACGCGGCGAGCAGTACTTC	CASSLRLAGRGEQYF
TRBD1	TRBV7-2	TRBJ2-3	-	TGTGCCAGCACTCGCGGGACAGGGGGTTCAGATACGCAGTATTTT	CASTRGTGGSDTQYF
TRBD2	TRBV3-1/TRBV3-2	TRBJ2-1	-	TGTGCCAGCAGCCAAGGGCTAGCGGGAAACAATGAGCAGTTCTTC	CASSQGLAGNNEQFF
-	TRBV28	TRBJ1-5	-	TGTGCCAGCAACGCCTATCACGGGGGTTTTAGCAATCAGCCCCAGCATTTT	CASNAYHGGFSNQPQHF
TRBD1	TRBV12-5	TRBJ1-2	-	TGTGCTAGTGGTTTGGTAGCCCCGACAGGGGAAGTCTATGGCTACACCTTC	CASGLVAPTGEVYGYTF
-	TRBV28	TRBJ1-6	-	TGTGCCAGCAGTGTCCCCGGGGGAACGAGCAATTCACCCCTCCACTTT	CASSVPGGTSNSPLHF
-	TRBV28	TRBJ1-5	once	TGTGCCAGCAGTCCAGGCCCCAATCAGCCCCAGCATTTT	CASSPGPNQPQHF
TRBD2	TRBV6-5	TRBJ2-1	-	TGTGCCAGCCGGGACTATAAAAATGAGCAGTTCTTC	CASRDYKNEQFF
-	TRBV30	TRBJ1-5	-	TGTGCCTGGACGGGGTCTAGCAATCAGCCCCAGCATTTT	CAWTGSSNQPQHF
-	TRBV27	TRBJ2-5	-	TGTGCCAGCAGTTTTTCCCCCAGGTACCAAGAGACCCAGTACTTC	CASSFSPRYQETQYF
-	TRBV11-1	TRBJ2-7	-	TGTGCCAGCAGCCCTAGGACTACCACCTACGAGCAGTACTTC	CASSPRTTTYEQYF